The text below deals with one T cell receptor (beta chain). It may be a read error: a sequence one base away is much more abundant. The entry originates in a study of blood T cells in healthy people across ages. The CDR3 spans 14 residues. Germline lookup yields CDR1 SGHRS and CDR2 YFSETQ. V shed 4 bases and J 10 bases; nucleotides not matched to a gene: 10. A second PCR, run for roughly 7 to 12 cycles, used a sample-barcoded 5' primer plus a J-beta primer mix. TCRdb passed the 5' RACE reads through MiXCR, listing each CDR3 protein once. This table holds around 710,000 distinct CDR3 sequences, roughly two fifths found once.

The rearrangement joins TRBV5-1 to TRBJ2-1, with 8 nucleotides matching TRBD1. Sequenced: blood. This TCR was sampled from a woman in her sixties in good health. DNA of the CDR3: TGCGCCAGCAGCGTCGGGACAGGAGGCTACGAGCAGTTCTTC. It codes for CASSVGTGGYEQFF.